Described below is a single T cell receptor beta chain sequence and its context. V dropped 5 bases and J dropped 7 bases, with 14 bases sitting between them. This CDR3 is 13 amino acids long. In germline, CDR1 is SGHAT, CDR2 FQNNGV. Per the study methods: Amplification of reference gene primers was used by the study to estimate nucleated cell counts. The protocol was immunoSEQ multiplex PCR, while the TCRdb copy is restricted to in-frame clones and leaves out a portion. For V, J and clone size, that table is used; D and trimming come from the DNA. The table includes hundreds of thousands of clones, around 88% detected once. The data are from a study of blood T cell repertoires in COVID-19.

The chain couples TRBV11-2 to TRBJ1-1, with D possibly matching TRBD1 (5 bases). The sequence derives from a woman in her twenties or thirties with acute or convalescent COVID-19. Input material: peripheral blood. The chain's CDR3 is CASSRRSGIEAFF. CDR3 DNA: TGTGCCAGCAGCAGAAGGTCAGGGATTGAAGCTTTCTTT.